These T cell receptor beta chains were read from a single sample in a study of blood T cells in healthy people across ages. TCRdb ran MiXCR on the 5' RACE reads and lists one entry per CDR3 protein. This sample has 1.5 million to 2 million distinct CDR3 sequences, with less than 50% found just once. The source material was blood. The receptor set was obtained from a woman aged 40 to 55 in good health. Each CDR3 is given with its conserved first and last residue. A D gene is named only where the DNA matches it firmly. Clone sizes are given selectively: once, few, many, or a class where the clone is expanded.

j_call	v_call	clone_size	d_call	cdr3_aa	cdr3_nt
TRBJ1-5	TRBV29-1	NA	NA	CSAAGQGPGQPQHF	TGCAGCGCCGCCGGGCAGGGGCCAGGACAGCCCCAGCATTTT
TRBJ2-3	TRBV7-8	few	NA	CASSHPPRASSTDTQYF	TGTGCCAGCAGCCATCCCCCGCGGGCCTCTAGCACAGATACGCAGTATTTT
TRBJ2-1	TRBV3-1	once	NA	CASSHYRKEGNEQFF	TGTGCCAGCAGCCACTACAGGAAGGAGGGCAATGAGCAGTTCTTC
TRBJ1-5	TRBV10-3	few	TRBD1	CAISESTDRANQPQHF	TGTGCCATCAGTGAGTCTACGGACAGGGCGAATCAGCCCCAGCATTTT
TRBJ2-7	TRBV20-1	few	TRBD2	CSARDRGERSYEQYF	TGCAGTGCTAGAGATCGGGGGGAGAGGTCCTACGAGCAGTACTTC
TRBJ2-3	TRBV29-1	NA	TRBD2	CSVATSGALADTQYF	TGCAGCGTCGCGACTAGCGGGGCCCTTGCAGATACGCAGTATTTT
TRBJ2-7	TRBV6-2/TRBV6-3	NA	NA	CASLGSNYEQYF	TGTGCCAGCTTGGGCAGCAACTACGAGCAGTACTTC
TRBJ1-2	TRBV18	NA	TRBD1	CASSPDRDADYGYTF	TGTGCCAGCTCACCAGACAGGGATGCGGACTATGGCTACACCTTC
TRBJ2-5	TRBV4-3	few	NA	CASSQDEFQETQYF	TGCGCCAGCAGCCAAGATGAGTTCCAAGAGACCCAGTACTTC
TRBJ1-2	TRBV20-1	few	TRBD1	CSAGGTGKGYTF	TGCAGTGCGGGCGGGACAGGGAAAGGCTACACCTTC
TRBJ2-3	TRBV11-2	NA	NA	CASSLEPTTDTQYF	TGTGCCAGCAGCTTAGAACCGACCACAGATACGCAGTATTTT
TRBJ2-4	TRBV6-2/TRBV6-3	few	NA	CASSYQSGFYIQYF	TGTGCCAGCAGTTACCAATCAGGGTTCTACATTCAGTACTTC
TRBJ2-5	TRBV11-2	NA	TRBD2	CASNPTSGAQETQYF	TGTGCCAGCAACCCGACTAGCGGGGCCCAAGAGACCCAGTACTTC
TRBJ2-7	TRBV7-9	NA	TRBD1	CASILRGQGAYEQYF	TGTGCCAGCATCCTTAGGGGACAGGGGGCCTACGAGCAGTACTTC
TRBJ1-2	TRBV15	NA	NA	CATRSGANYGYTF	TGTGCCACCAGGTCAGGAGCTAACTATGGCTACACCTTC
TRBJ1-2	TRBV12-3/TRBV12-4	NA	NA	CASSLGGLGGYTF	TGTGCCAGCAGTTTAGGGGGCTTGGGGGGCTACACCTTC
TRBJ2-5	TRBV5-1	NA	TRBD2	CASSAQAGGRETQYF	TGCGCCAGCAGCGCACAGGCGGGGGGAAGAGAGACCCAGTACTTC
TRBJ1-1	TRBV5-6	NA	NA	CASSPGTIGAFF	TGTGCCAGCAGCCCTGGGACAATAGGAGCTTTCTTT
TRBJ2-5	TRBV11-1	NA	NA	CASSSRVGASFETQYF	TGTGCCAGCAGCTCCCGGGTTGGGGCATCGTTCGAGACCCAGTACTTC
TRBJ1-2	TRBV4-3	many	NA	CASSQDRLNYGYTF	TGCGCCAGCAGCCAAGATCGACTCAACTATGGCTACACCTTC
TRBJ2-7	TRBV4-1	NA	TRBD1	CASSQGQGTHEQYF	TGCGCCAGCAGCCAAGGACAGGGTACCCACGAGCAGTACTTC
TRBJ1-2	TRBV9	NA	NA	CASSVGRVRGYTF	TGTGCCAGCAGCGTAGGCAGGGTTCGTGGCTACACCTTC
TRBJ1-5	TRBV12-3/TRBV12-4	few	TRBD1	CASSMTGYSNQPQHF	TGTGCCAGCAGTATGACAGGGTATAGCAATCAGCCCCAGCATTTT
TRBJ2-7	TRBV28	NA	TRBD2	CASTGRDPSYEQYF	TGTGCCAGCACCGGGAGGGACCCTAGCTACGAGCAGTACTTC
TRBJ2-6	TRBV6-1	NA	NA	CASRTLLSGANVLTF	TGTGCCAGCAGGACCCTCCTCTCTGGGGCCAACGTCCTGACTTTC
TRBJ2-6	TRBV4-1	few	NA	CASSHDSGANVLTF	TGCGCCAGCAGCCATGACTCTGGGGCCAACGTCCTGACTTTC
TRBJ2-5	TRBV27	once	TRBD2	CASSDETSGGQETQYF	TGTGCCAGCAGCGATGAGACTAGCGGGGGACAAGAGACCCAGTACTTC